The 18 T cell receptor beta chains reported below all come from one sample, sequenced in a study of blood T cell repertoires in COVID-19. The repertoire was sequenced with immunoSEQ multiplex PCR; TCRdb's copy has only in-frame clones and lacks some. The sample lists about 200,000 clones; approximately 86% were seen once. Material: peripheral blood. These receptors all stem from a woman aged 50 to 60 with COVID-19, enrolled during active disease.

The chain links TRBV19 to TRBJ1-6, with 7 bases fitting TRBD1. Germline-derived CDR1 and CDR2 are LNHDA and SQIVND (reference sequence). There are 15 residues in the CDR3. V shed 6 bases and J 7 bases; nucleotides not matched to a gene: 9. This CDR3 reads CASRPGRQGNSPLHF. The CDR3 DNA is TGTGCCAGTAGGCCCGGACGACAGGGAAATTCACCCCTCCACTTT.

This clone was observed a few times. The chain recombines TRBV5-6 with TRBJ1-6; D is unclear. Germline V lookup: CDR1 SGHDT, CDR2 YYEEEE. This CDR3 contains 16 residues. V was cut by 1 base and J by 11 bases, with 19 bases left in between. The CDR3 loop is CASSLNLGVLVAPLHF. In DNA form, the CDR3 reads TGTGCCAGCAGCTTGAATCTCGGGGTGCTCGTGGCACCCCTCCACTTT.

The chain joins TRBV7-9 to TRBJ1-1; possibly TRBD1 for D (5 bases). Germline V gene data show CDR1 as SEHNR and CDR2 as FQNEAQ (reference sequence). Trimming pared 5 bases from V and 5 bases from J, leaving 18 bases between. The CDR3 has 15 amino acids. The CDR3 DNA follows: TGTGCCAGCAGCCCCTCTTTGGGGGAGGGAACTGAAGCTTTCTTT. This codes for CASSPSLGEGTEAFF.

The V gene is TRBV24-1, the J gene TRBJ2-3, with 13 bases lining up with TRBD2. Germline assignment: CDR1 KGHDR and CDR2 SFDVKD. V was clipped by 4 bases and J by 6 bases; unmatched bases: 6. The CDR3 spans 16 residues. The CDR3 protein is CATSEGTSGAGDTQYF. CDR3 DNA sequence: TGTGCCACCAGTGAGGGGACTAGCGGGGCTGGGGATACGCAGTATTTT.

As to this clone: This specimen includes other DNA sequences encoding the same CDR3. CDR3 amino acids: CASSVVEGGGYTF. The CDR3 nucleotides are TGTGCCAGCAGCGTAGTTGAAGGGGGAGGCTACACCTTC. The chain carries TRBV9 and TRBJ1-2; a possible D gene is TRBD1 (6 bases). Germline-derived CDR1 and CDR2 are SGDLS and YYNGEE. V was clipped by 0 bases and J by 8 bases, with 11 bases between them. CDR3 length: 13 residues.

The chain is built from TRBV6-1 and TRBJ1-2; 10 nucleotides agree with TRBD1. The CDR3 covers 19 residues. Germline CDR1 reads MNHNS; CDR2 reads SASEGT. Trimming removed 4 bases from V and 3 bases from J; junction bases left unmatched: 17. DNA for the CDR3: TGTGCCAGCAGTGGAAAGACGCGGGACAGGGGCCCTTTTGACTATGGCTACACCTTC. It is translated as CASSGKTRDRGPFDYGYTF.

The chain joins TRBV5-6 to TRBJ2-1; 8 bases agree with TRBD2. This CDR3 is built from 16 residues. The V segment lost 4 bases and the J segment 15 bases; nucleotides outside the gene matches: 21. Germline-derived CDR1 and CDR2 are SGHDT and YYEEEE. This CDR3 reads CASSLGRGTLTFVAFF. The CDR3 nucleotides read TGTGCCAGCAGCCTCGGGAGGGGGACCCTAACGTTCGTGGCGTTCTTC.

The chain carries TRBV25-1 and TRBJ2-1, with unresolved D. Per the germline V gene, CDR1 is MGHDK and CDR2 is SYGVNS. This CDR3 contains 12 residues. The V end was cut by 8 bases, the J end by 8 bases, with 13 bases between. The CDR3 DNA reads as TGTGCCAGCTCATTTGATGGAGATGAGCAGTTCTTC. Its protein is CASSFDGDEQFF.

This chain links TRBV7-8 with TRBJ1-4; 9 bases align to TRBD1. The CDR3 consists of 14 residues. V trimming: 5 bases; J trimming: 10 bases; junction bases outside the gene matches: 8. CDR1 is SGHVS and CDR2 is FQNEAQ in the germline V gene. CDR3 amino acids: CASSRGQGTRKLFF. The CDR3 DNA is TGTGCCAGCAGCCGGGGACAGGGCACCAGAAAACTGTTTTTT.

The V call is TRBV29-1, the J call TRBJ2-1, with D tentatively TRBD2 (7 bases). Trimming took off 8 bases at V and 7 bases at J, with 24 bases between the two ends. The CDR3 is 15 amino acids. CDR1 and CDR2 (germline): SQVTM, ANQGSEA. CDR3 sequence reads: CSTPANLRGANEQFF. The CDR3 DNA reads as TGCAGCACCCCGGCCAACTTACGGGGGGCAAATGAGCAGTTCTTC.

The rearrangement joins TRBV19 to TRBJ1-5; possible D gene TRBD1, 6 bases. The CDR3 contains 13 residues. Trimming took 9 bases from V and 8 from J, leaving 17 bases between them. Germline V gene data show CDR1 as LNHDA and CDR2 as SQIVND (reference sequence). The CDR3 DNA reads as TGTGCCAGCCACGGACAGCCTAGGGAGCCCCAGCATTTT. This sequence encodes CASHGQPREPQHF.

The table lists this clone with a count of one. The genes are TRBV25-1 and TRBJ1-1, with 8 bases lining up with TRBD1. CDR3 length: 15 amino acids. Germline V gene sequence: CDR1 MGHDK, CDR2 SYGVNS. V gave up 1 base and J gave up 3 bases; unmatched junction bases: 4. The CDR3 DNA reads TGTGCCAGCAGTGAATCCCCACAGGGGGACACTGAAGCTTTCTTT. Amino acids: CASSESPQGDTEAFF.

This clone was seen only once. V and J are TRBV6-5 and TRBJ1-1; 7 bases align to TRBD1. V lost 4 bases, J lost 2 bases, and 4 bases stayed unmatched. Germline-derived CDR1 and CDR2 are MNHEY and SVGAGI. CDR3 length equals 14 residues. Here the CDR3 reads CASSSRGPNTEAFF. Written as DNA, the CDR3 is TGTGCCAGCAGTTCTAGGGGGCCCAACACTGAAGCTTTCTTT.

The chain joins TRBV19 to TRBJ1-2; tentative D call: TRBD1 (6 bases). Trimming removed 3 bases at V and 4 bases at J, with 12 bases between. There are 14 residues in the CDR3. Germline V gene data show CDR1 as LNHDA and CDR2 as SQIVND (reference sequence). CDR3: CASSMRQALYGYTF. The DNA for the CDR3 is TGTGCCAGTAGTATGAGACAGGCCCTCTATGGCTACACCTTC.

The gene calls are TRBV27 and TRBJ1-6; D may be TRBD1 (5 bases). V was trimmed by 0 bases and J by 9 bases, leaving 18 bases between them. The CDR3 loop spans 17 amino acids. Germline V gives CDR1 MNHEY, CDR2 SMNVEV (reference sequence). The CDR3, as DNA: TGTGCCAGCAGTTTATCTTGGGGGGTTGCATCTTCTTCACCCCTCCACTTT. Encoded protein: CASSLSWGVASSSPLHF.

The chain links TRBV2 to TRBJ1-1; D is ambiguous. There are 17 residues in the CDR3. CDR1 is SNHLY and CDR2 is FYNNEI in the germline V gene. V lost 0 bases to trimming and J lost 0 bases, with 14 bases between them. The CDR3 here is CASSEARSFIMNTEAFF. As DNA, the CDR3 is TGTGCCAGCAGTGAAGCGAGGAGTTTCATTATGAACACTGAAGCTTTCTTT.

Here the CDR3 reads CAWSKTGPGAEAFF. Written as DNA, the CDR3 is TGTGCCTGGAGTAAGACAGGGCCCGGGGCTGAAGCTTTCTTT. V and J are TRBV30 and TRBJ1-1; 7 bases are shared with TRBD1. There are 14 residues in the CDR3. Germline lookup yields CDR1 GTSNPN and CDR2 SVGIG (reference sequence). Trimming at V came to 2 bases and at J to 6 bases, leaving 9 bases not matched to a gene.

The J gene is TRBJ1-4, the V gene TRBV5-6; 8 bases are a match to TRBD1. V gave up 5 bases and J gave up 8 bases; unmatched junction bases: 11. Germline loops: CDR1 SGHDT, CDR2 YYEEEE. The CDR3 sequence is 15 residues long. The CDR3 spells CASRRRTGRREKLFF. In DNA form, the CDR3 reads TGTGCCAGCAGACGTCGGACAGGGAGGCGCGAAAAACTGTTTTTT. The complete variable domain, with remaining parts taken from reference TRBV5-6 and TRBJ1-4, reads DAGVTQSPTHLIKTRGQQVTLRCSPKSGHDTVSWYQQALGQGPQFIFQYYEEEERQRGNFPDRFSGHQFPNYSSELNVNALLLGDSALYLCASRRRTGRREKLFFGSGTQLSVL.